These T cell receptor beta chains were read from a single sample in a study of CD8 T cells in Susac syndrome. One entry per CDR3 protein results from TCRdb running MiXCR on the immunoSEQ multiplex PCR reads. The sample lists about 210,000 distinct CDR3 sequences; about 96% were seen once. Sequenced input: CD4+ T cells from PBMCs. Source of these receptors: a human donor with multiple sclerosis. CDR3s include the opening cysteine and the closing phenylalanine or tryptophan. The D gene is left open where the match is weak. A clone size is listed for some rows: how often the clone was seen (once, few, many), or a class if it is expanded.

length	J	V	size	D	CDR3	DNA
15	TRBJ1-5	TRBV27	.	.	CASSFEGQSNQPQHF	TGTGCCAGCAGTTTTGAGGGGCAAAGCAATCAGCCCCAGCATTTT
14	TRBJ2-7	TRBV13	.	.	CASTMTGRVYEQYF	TGTGCCAGCACCATGACAGGGAGGGTCTACGAGCAGTACTTC
16	TRBJ2-7	TRBV27	once	TRBD2	CASSSQGTSALGEQYF	TGTGCCAGCTCATCACAAGGGACTAGCGCTCTCGGAGAGCAGTACTTC
15	TRBJ2-1	TRBV28	.	.	CASTEYRVGGNEQFF	TGTGCCAGCACCGAATACAGGGTGGGTGGCAATGAGCAGTTCTTC
14	TRBJ1-1	TRBV15	.	.	CATSGSIWGAEAFF	TGTGCCACCAGCGGGTCCATCTGGGGGGCTGAAGCTTTCTTT
13	TRBJ2-2	TRBV15	.	.	CATSRGWAGELFF	TGTGCCACCAGCAGAGGTTGGGCCGGGGAGCTGTTTTTT
12	TRBJ2-7	TRBV3-1	.	.	CASRSGAWEQYF	TGTGCCAGCAGATCCGGGGCCTGGGAGCAGTACTTC
16	TRBJ1-4	TRBV5-1	.	.	CASSLGTSGLNEKLFF	TGCGCCAGCAGCTTGGGAACCAGTGGACTTAATGAAAAACTGTTTTTT
14	TRBJ2-2	TRBV20-1	.	TRBD2	CSARGAGGYGELFF	TGCAGTGCTAGGGGAGCGGGAGGGTACGGGGAGCTGTTTTTT
15	TRBJ2-5	TRBV10-3	.	.	CAISDSNGRAETQYF	TGTGCCATCAGTGATTCAAATGGCCGGGCGGAGACCCAGTACTTC
15	TRBJ1-1	TRBV5-4	.	.	CASSPPDRTGTEAFF	TGTGCCAGCAGCCCTCCCGACAGAACTGGCACTGAAGCTTTCTTT
18	TRBJ1-5	TRBV28	.	.	CASSSGISHPYSNQPQHF	TGTGCCAGCAGTTCCGGAATCAGCCACCCTTATAGCAATCAGCCCCAGCATTTT
16	TRBJ1-5	TRBV7-2	.	.	CASSSEVVAYNQPQHF	TGTGCCAGCAGCTCAGAAGTTGTCGCATACAATCAGCCCCAGCATTTT